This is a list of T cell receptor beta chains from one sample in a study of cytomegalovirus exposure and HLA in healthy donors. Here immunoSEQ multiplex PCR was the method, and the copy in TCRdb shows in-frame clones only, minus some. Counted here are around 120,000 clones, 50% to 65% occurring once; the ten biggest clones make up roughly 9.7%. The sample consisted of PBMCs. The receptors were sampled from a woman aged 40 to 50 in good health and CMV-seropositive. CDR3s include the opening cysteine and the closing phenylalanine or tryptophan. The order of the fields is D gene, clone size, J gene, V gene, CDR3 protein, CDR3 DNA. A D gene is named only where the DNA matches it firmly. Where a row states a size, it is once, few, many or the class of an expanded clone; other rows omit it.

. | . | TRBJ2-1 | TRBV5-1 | CASSLGSGGGDNEQFF | TGCGCCAGCAGCTTGGGAAGCGGAGGGGGGGACAATGAGCAGTTCTTC
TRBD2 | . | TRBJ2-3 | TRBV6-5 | CASSSLAGRGTDTQYF | TGTGCCAGCAGTTCCCTAGCGGGGAGGGGGACAGATACGCAGTATTTT
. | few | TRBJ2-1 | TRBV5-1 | CASSSRERGYNEQFF | TGCGCCAGCAGCTCTCGGGAGAGAGGCTACAATGAGCAGTTCTTC
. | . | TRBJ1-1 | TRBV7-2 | CASSPRGYTEAFF | TGTGCCAGCAGCCCGCGGGGTTACACTGAAGCTTTCTTT
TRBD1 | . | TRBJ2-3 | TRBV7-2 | CASSLDGTGMTLQYF | TGTGCCAGCAGCTTAGACGGGACAGGTATGACCCTGCAGTATTTT
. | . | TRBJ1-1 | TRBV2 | CASSDARIANTEAFF | TGTGCCAGTAGTGATGCAAGGATAGCGAACACTGAAGCTTTCTTT
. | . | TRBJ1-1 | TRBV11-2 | CASSSAAAHTEAFF | TGTGCCAGCAGCTCCGCGGCCGCGCACACTGAAGCTTTCTTT
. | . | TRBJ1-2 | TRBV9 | CASRRVGSYGYTF | TGTGCCAGCAGGCGGGTAGGCTCCTATGGCTACACCTTC
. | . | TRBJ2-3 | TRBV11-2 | CASSLVNRPSTDTQYF | TGTGCCAGCAGCTTAGTTAACAGGCCCAGCACAGATACGCAGTATTTT
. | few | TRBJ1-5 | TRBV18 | CASSPAGEQPQHF | TGTGCCAGCTCGCCGGCGGGGGAACAGCCCCAGCATTTT
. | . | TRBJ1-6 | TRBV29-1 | CSVAVSGDNSPLHF | TGCAGCGTGGCCGTTTCGGGGGATAATTCACCCCTCCACTTT
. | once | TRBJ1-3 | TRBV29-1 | CSVRLGGVNTIYF | TGCAGCGTCAGGTTGGGTGGTGTGAACACCATATATTTT
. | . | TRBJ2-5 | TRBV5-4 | CASSLDQGRETQYF | TGTGCCAGCAGCTTGGATCAGGGTCGCGAGACCCAGTACTTC
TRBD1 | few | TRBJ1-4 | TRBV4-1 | CASSQGIRTGGNEKLFF | TGCGCCAGCAGCCAAGGTATAAGGACAGGGGGCAATGAAAAACTGTTTTTT
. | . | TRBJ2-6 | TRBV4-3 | CASSQDVSSSGANVLTF | TGCGCCAGCAGCCAAGATGTATCGAGTTCTGGGGCCAACGTCCTGACTTTC
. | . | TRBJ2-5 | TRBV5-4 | CASSLEPSEQTQYF | TGTGCCAGCAGCTTGGAACCGAGCGAACAGACCCAGTACTTC
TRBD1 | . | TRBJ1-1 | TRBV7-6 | CASSFRGTGLETEAFF | TGTGCCAGCAGCTTCCGGGGGACAGGGTTGGAGACTGAAGCTTTCTTT
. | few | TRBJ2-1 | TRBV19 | CASSISGREWDEQFF | TGTGCCAGTAGTATTTCAGGGCGGGAATGGGATGAGCAGTTCTTC
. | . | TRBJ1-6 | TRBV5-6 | CASSTGSPTPLHF | TGTGCCAGCAGCACCGGGTCCCCTACACCCCTCCACTTT
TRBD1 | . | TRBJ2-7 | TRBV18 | CASSNDRAYEQYF | TGTGCCAGCTCAAACGACAGGGCCTACGAGCAGTACTTC
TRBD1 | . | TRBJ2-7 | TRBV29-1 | CSVLKPGQGESEQYF | TGCAGCGTTTTAAAGCCGGGACAGGGGGAATCCGAGCAGTACTTC
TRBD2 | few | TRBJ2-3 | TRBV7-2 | CASSELGLAGDTDTQYF | TGTGCCAGCAGCGAACTGGGACTAGCGGGGGACACAGATACGCAGTATTTT
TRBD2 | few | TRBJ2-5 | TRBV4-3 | CASSQDGTSQETQYF | TGCGCCAGCAGCCAGGATGGGACTAGTCAAGAGACCCAGTACTTC
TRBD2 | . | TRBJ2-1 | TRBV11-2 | CASSLDGLEGANEQFF | TGTGCCAGCAGCTTAGATGGACTAGAAGGGGCCAATGAGCAGTTCTTC